Below are 3 T cell receptor beta chains sequenced from a single sample in a study of blood T cell repertoires in COVID-19. The data were produced by immunoSEQ multiplex PCR, yet TCRdb's version contains in-frame clones alone and is incomplete. The profile shows roughly 70,000 clones, about 88% of them singletons. Input material: peripheral blood. Receptor source: a man aged 65-85 years with active COVID-19.

This chain connects TRBV3-1 (or the pseudogene TRBV3-2) to TRBJ2-7; maybe TRBD2 (5 bases). Trimming removed 2 bases from V and 1 base from J, with 9 bases in between. CDR3 size: 14 residues. Germline assignment: CDR1 LGHDT and CDR2 YNNKEL (reference sequence). Here the CDR3 DNA reads TGTGCCAGCAGCCAAAACCGGGATTCCTACGAGCAGTACTTC. Residues: CASSQNRDSYEQYF.

The V call is TRBV9, the J call TRBJ2-7; D is perhaps TRBD2 (6 bases). CDR1 and CDR2 (germline): SGDLS, YYNGEE. V lost 0 bases and J lost 5, with 18 bases in between. CDR3 length equals 16 residues. In DNA, the CDR3 is TGTGCCAGCAGCGTAGGGGTCAGGGAGGCCTCGGACGAGCAGTACTTC. Translation gives CASSVGVREASDEQYF. The entire variable domain, with the rest obtained from reference TRBV9 and TRBJ2-7, is as follows: DSGVTQTPKHLITATGQRVTLRCSPRSGDLSVYWYQQSLDQGLQFLIQYYNGEERAKGNILERFSAQQFPDLHSELNLSSLELGDSALYFCASSVGVREASDEQYFGPGTRLTVT.

The chain carries TRBV10-3 and TRBJ2-2; weak D call: TRBD2 (7 bases). Germline CDR1 is ENHRY and CDR2 is SYGVKD. Trimming pared 6 bases from V and 4 bases from J, leaving 18 bases between. The CDR3 contains 16 residues. The CDR3 DNA reads as TGTGCCATCAGGAACCAGGGGACTACGAGCACCGGGGAGCTGTTTTTT. The encoded protein is CAIRNQGTTSTGELFF.